This T cell receptor beta chain was sequenced in a study of cytotoxic CD8 clonotypes in ibrutinib-treated CLL. Study summary: Response samples were obtained once patients had received a median around twelve months of treatment, range 6 to 36. An average of around 250,000 productive templates and 94,082 productive rearrangements was obtained per sample. Study-level results: Baseline-level clonality went beyond age-matched healthy donors and moved in step with circulating CD8+ T-cell counts. Clonality increased with ibrutinib response but returned toward baseline at progression.

This clone was observed once. Its antigen is not known. Assay used: immunoSEQ multiplex PCR; TCRdb lists only in-frame clones, some missing. The sample holds 120,000 to 150,000 clones, 80% to 95% seen once. V was clipped by 2 bases and J by 4 bases; unmatched bases: 10. CDR3 length: 16 amino acids. Germline CDR1 is MNHEY and CDR2 is SMNVEV (reference sequence). The clonotype comes from a human donor with chronic lymphocytic leukemia. The chain is built from TRBV27 and TRBJ1-1; 7 nucleotides line up with TRBD1. Sample: PBMCs, taken after 12 months of ibrutinib treatment. CDR3 nucleotide sequence: TGTGCCAGCAGTTTAATCCGCGCAGGGGGAGTCACTGAAGCTTTCTTT. Translated, it gives CASSLIRAGGVTEAFF.